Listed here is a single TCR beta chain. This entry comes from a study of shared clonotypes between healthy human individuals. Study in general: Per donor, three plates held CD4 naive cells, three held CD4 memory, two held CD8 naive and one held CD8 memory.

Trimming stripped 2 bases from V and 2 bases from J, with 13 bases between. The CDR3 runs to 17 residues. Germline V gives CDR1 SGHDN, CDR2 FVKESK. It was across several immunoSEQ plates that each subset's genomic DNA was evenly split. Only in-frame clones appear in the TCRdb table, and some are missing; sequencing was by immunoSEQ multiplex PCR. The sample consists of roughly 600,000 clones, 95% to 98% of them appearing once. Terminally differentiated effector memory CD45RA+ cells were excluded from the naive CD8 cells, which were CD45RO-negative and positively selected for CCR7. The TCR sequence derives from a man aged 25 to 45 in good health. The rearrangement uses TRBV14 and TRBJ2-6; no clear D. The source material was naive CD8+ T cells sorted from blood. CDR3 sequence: CASSQPTRVTGANVLTF. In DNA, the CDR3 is TGTGCCAGCAGCCAACCTACCAGAGTTACTGGGGCCAACGTCCTGACTTTC.